Below, one TCR beta chain is given with its context. The data were obtained in a study of blood T cell repertoires in COVID-19. Study background: Spain, Italy and the United States supplied samples that represented acute and convalescent COVID-19. The cDNA or gDNA used as material had been derived from T cells, B-cell-depleted T cells, or PBMCs.

The ends were cut back, 5 bases at V and 4 bases at J, with 7 bases in the middle. Germline-derived CDR1 and CDR2 are KGHDR and SFDVKD. The CDR3 is made up of 13 amino acids. Produced via immunoSEQ multiplex PCR; TCRdb's table is partial and in-frame only. This table has approximately 100,000 clones, over 75% appearing once. The source of this sequence is a man aged 70-80 years with active or convalescent COVID-19. This chain links TRBV24-1 with TRBJ2-2; the D gene is possibly TRBD2 (6 bases). Sequencing used peripheral blood. CDR3 bases: TGTGCCACCAGTGCGACTAGCACCGGGGAGCTGTTTTTT. Protein product: CATSATSTGELFF.